The present entry profiles one T cell receptor beta chain with its context. Its specificity is unknown. The sample comes from a study of OX40 agonist ivuxolimab in advanced cancers. Study context: Two cutaneous melanoma patients and one hepatocellular carcinoma patient, three in all, had partial responses. Broader study findings: Clonal expansion from baseline to week 6 occurred in both CD4+ and CD8+ T cells. Not determined was the antigen specificity of the expanded peripheral T cells.

Libraries were prepared by immunoSEQ multiplex PCR; TCRdb keeps only in-frame clonotypes and omits some of them. Among tens of thousands of clones listed, roughly 79% were seen once. Per germline, CDR1 SGHRS and CDR2 YFSETQ. V lost 4 bases to trimming and J lost 5 bases; unmatched junction nucleotides: 11. The CDR3 runs 15 residues. Sample: CD4+ or CD8+ T cells sorted from blood, taken in a trial of the OX40 agonist ivuxolimab. The chain couples TRBV5-1 to TRBJ2-7, with 8 bases that match TRBD1. This TCR was recovered from an adult with an advanced solid tumor such as melanoma, head and neck, liver or kidney cancer. CDR3 region: CASSRSDRVFDEQYF. The DNA for the CDR3 is TGCGCCAGCAGCAGATCGGACAGGGTTTTCGACGAGCAGTACTTC. The full variable domain, in which reference TRBV5-1 and TRBJ2-7 provide the parts outside the CDR3, is KAGVTQTPRYLIKTRGQQVTLSCSPISGHRSVSWYQQTPGQGLQFLFEYFSETQRNKGNFPGRFSGRQFSNSRSEMNVSTLELGDSALYLCASSRSDRVFDEQYFGPGTRLTVT.